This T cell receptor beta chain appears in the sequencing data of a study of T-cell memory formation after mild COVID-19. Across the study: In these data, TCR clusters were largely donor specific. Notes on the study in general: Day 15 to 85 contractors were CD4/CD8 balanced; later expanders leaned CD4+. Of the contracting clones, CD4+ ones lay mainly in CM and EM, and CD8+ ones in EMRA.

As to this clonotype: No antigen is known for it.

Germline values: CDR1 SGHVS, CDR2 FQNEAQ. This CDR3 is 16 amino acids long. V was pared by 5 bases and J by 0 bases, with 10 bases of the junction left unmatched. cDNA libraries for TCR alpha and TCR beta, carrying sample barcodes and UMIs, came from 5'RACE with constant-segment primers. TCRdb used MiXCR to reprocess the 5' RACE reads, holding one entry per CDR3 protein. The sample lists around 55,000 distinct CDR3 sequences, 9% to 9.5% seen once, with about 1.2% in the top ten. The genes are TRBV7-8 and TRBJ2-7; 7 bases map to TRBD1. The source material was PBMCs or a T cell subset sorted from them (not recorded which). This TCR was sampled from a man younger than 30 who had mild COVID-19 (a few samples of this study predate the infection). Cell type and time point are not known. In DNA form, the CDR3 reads TGTGCCAGCAGCCTCGCCGGAGGACAGGTCTCCTACGAGCAGTACTTC. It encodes CASSLAGGQVSYEQYF.